Listed below are T cell receptor beta chains from one sample, sequenced in a study of CD8 T cells in Susac syndrome. Via MiXCR, TCRdb re-called the immunoSEQ multiplex PCR reads, giving one row per CDR3 protein. The sample yields about 120,000 distinct CDR3 sequences, 94% seen once. What was sequenced was CD4+ T cells from PBMCs. All receptors come from a human donor in good health. Each CDR3 is given with its conserved first and last residue. D genes are given only for firm matches.

D	V	J	CDR3	DNA
.	TRBV10-3	TRBJ2-7	CAISESMTGQGEYF	TGTGCCATCAGTGAGTCGATGACCGGGCAGGGCGAGTACTTC
.	TRBV5-1	TRBJ2-3	CASSLAGDSPPQYF	TGCGCCAGCAGCTTGGCCGGTGACAGCCCACCGCAGTATTTT
.	TRBV7-6	TRBJ2-5	CASSLAIVAEETQYF	TGTGCCAGCAGCTTAGCCATCGTAGCGGAAGAGACCCAGTACTTC
.	TRBV5-1	TRBJ2-6	CASSLSTASGANVLTF	TGCGCCAGCAGCTTGTCGACTGCCTCTGGGGCCAACGTCCTGACTTTC
.	TRBV7-9	TRBJ1-2	CASSLSGVGGYTF	TGTGCCAGCAGCCTCAGTGGGGTGGGCGGCTACACCTTC
.	TRBV5-1	TRBJ1-4	CASSPGSSEKLFF	TGCGCCAGCAGCCCCGGATCGAGTGAAAAACTGTTTTTT
TRBD2	TRBV29-1	TRBJ2-6	CSVPGGAGANVLTF	TGCAGCGTCCCTGGGGGGGCTGGGGCCAACGTCCTGACTTTC
.	TRBV3-1	TRBJ1-3	CASSQDLGPGNTIYF	TGTGCCAGCAGCCAAGATTTAGGGCCCGGAAACACCATATATTTT
.	TRBV28	TRBJ1-6	CASIGREFNSPLHF	TGTGCCAGCATCGGGAGGGAATTCAATTCACCCCTCCACTTT
.	TRBV3-1	TRBJ1-2	CASSQDAANYGYTF	TGTGCCAGCAGCCAAGATGCGGCTAACTATGGCTACACCTTC
TRBD1	TRBV2	TRBJ1-5	CASSRTLQGASNQPQHF	TGTGCCAGCAGCCGAACTTTACAGGGGGCGAGCAATCAGCCCCAGCATTTT
TRBD1	TRBV30	TRBJ1-3	CAWSTTLTGGFGNTIYF	TGTGCCTGGAGTACGACTTTGACAGGGGGCTTTGGAAACACCATATATTTT
.	TRBV3-1	TRBJ1-6	CASSQDWGRDSSPLHF	TGTGCCAGCAGCCAAGATTGGGGAAGGGATAGTTCACCCCTCCACTTT
TRBD2	TRBV28	TRBJ2-3	CASRRDSGASTDTQYF	TGTGCCAGCAGGCGAGATAGCGGGGCTAGCACAGATACGCAGTATTTT
.	TRBV11-2	TRBJ2-2	CASSLGGSGTGELFF	TGTGCCAGCAGCTTAGGTGGGAGTGGCACCGGGGAGCTGTTTTTT
TRBD2	TRBV2	TRBJ2-1	CASTSGRARNEQFF	TGTGCCAGCACTAGCGGGAGGGCCAGGAATGAGCAGTTCTTC
.	TRBV6-5	TRBJ1-2	CASSSRAGARRVNYGYTF	TGTGCCAGCAGTTCCCGGGCGGGGGCGCGAAGGGTTAACTATGGCTACACCTTC
TRBD2	TRBV7-9	TRBJ2-3	CASSLEAGGDTQYF	TGTGCCAGCAGCTTAGAGGCGGGAGGAGATACGCAGTATTTT
.	TRBV6-2/TRBV6-3	TRBJ2-4	CASRGMIVKNIQYF	TGTGCCAGCAGGGGGATGATCGTCAAAAACATTCAGTACTTC
TRBD2	TRBV28	TRBJ2-1	CASSYPSGTYNEQFF	TGTGCCAGCAGTTATCCTAGCGGAACCTACAATGAGCAGTTCTTC